This record looks at one TCR beta chain sequence and its context. Treatment reported: oral pan-JAK inhibitor, 5-10 mg twice daily. Alopecia areata patients gave lesional scalp punch biopsies and peripheral blood samples. The sequencing template was cDNA reverse transcribed from extracted RNA. Assay used: immunoSEQ multiplex PCR; TCRdb lists only in-frame clones, some missing. The sample carries more than 110,000 clones, approximately 80% recorded once. The V and J ends lost 3 bases and 5 bases, in that order; junction bases with no gene match: 6. Germline V gene data show CDR1 as LNHDA and CDR2 as SQIVND (reference sequence). The CDR3 contains 14 residues. These data come from a study of CD8+ T cells in alopecia areata. Study-level information: Tofacitinib was taken orally by treated patients, and the dose was 5 to 10 mg twice daily.

The clonotype originates from a human donor with alopecia areata. The source material was CD8+ T cells sorted from blood, sampled at week 4, from a patient treated with tofacitinib. The rearrangement uses TRBV19 and TRBJ2-7; 8 bases line up with TRBD1. The CDR3 DNA sequence: TGTGCCAGTAGTATTCAGGGGGCGTACGACGAGCAGTACTTC. Translation: CASSIQGAYDEQYF. Looking up the rest from reference TRBV19 and TRBJ2-7 gives the full variable domain: DGGITQSPKYLFRKEGQNVTLSCEQNLNHDAMYWYRQDPGQGLRLIYYSQIVNDFQKGDIAEGYSVSREKKESFPLTVTSAQKNPTAFYLCASSIQGAYDEQYFGPGTRLTVT.